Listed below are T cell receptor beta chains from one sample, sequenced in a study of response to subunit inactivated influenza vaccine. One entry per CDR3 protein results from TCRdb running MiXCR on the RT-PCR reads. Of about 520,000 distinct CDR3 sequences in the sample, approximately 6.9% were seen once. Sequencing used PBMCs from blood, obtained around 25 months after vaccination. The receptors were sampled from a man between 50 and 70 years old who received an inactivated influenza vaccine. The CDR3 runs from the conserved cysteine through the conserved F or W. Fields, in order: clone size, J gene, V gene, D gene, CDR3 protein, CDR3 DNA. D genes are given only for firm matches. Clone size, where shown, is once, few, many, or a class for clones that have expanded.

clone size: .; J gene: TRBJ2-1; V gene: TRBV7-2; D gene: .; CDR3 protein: CASSLAFRLANEQFF; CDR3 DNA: TGTGCCAGCAGCTTAGCGTTCAGGCTAGCGAATGAGCAGTTCTTC
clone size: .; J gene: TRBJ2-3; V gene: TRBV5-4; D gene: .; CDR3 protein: CASSSQVTDTQYF; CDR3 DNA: TGTGCCAGCAGCTCCCAAGTAACAGATACGCAGTATTTT
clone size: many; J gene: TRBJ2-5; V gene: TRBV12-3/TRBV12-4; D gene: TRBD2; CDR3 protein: CASTLGTSGRETQYF; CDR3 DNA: TGTGCCAGCACCCTTGGGACTAGCGGGAGAGAGACCCAGTACTTC
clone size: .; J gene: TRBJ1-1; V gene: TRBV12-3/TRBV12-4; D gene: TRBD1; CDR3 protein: CASRATGGTEAFF; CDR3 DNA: TGTGCCAGCAGAGCGACAGGGGGCACTGAAGCTTTCTTT
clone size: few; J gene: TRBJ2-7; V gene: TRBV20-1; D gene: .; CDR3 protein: CSARVPARPINEQYF; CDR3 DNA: TGCAGTGCTAGAGTGCCCGCCAGGCCCATCAACGAGCAGTACTTC
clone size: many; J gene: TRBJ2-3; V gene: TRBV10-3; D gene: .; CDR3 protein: CAISPGMTASTDTQYF; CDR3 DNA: TGTGCCATCAGTCCAGGGATGACAGCCTCAACAGATACGCAGTATTTT
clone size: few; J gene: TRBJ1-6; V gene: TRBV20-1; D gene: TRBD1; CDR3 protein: CSASPPGGYNSPLHF; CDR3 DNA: TGCAGTGCTAGTCCCCCAGGGGGCTATAATTCACCCCTCCACTTT
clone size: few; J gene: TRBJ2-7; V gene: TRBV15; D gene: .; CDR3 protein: CATSEGSYEQYF; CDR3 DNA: TGTGCCACCTCGGAGGGGAGCTACGAGCAGTACTTC
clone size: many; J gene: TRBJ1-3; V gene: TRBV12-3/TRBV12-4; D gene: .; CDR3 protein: CASRYVRSSGNTIYF; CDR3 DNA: TGTGCCAGCAGATACGTACGCTCCTCTGGAAACACCATATATTTT
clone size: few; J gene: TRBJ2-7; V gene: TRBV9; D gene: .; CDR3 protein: CASSVVGCDLSYYEQYF; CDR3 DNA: TGTGCCAGCAGCGTAGTTGGGTGCGACCTAAGTTACTACGAGCAGTACTTC
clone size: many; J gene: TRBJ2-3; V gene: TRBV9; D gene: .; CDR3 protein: CASSVTGSTDTQYF; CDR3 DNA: TGTGCCAGCAGCGTGACGGGCAGTACAGATACGCAGTATTTT
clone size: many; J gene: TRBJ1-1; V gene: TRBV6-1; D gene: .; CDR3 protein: CASSVVLMNTEAFF; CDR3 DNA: TGTGCCAGCAGTGTAGTCCTTATGAACACTGAAGCTTTCTTT
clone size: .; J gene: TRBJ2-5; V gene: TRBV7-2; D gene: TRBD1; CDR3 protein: CASSRGQLKETQYF; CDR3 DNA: TGTGCCAGCAGCCGGGGACAGTTGAAGGAGACCCAGTACTTC
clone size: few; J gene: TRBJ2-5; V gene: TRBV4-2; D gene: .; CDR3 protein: CASSQPGALGETQYF; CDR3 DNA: TGTGCCAGCAGCCAACCGGGAGCGCTGGGGGAGACCCAGTACTTC
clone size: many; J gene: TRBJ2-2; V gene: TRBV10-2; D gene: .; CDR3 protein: CASSWGLDTGELFF; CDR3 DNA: TGCGCCAGCAGTTGGGGATTGGACACCGGGGAGCTGTTTTTT
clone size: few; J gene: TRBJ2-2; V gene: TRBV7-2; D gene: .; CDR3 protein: CASSPTRDTANTGELFF; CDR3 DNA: TGTGCCAGCAGCCCTACCCGGGACACCGCGAACACCGGGGAGCTGTTTTTT
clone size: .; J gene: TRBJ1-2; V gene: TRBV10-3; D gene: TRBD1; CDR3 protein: CAISESWTGGFYGYTF; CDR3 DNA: TGTGCCATCAGTGAGTCGTGGACAGGGGGCTTCTATGGCTACACCTTC
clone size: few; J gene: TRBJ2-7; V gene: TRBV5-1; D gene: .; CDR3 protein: CASSLDASGEQYF; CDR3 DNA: TGCGCCAGCAGCTTGGACGCGTCGGGGGAGCAGTACTTC
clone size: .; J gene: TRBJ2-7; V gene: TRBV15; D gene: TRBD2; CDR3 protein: CATAGGLAGMYEQYF; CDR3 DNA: TGTGCCACCGCAGGGGGACTAGCGGGAATGTACGAGCAGTACTTC
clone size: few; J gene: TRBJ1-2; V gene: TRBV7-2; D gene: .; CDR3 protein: CASSLGPQGSYGYTF; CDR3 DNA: TGTGCCAGCAGCTTAGGACCGCAGGGTTCCTATGGCTACACCTTC
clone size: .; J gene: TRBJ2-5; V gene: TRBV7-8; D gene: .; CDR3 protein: CASSLGGVKTQYF; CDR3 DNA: TGTGCCAGCAGCTTGGGGGGAGTCAAGACCCAGTACTTC
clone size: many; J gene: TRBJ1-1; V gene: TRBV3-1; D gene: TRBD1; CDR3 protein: CASSQRRGQGGPSAEAFF; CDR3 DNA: TGTGCCAGCAGCCAACGCCGCGGCCAGGGGGGCCCCTCGGCTGAAGCTTTCTTT